This T cell receptor (beta chain) was sequenced in a study of blood T cell repertoires in COVID-19. Study overall: Researchers got acute and convalescent COVID-19 samples from the United States, Italy and Spain. T cells, B-cell-depleted T cells, or PBMCs supplied cDNA or gDNA.

Profiled with immunoSEQ multiplex PCR; TCRdb holds only in-frame clones, not every one. The sample records 95,000 or so clones, about 86% being singletons. Germline CDR1 and CDR2: DFQATT and SNEGSKA (reference sequence). The CDR3 runs to 11 residues. V shed 6 bases and J shed 6 bases, with 12 bases lying between them. The sequenced sample consisted of peripheral blood. The V call is TRBV20-1, the J call TRBJ2-7, with a weak D call TRBD1 (6 bases). The receptor was derived from a man older than 75 with active or convalescent COVID-19. The CDR3 region is CSANTGSEQYF. The CDR3 DNA sequence: TGCAGTGCCAACACAGGGTCCGAGCAGTACTTC.